Listed here are 3 T cell receptor beta chains from one sample, sequenced in a study of shared clonotypes between healthy human individuals. Only in-frame clones appear in the TCRdb table, and some are missing; sequencing was by immunoSEQ multiplex PCR. The sample lists around 1 million clones; about three quarters were seen once. Sequenced sample: memory CD4+ T cells sorted from blood. Indicated subset: CD45RA-negative fraction. Every receptor here comes from a man aged 18 to 35 in good health.

About this clone: Distinct nucleotide sequences in the sample also encode this CDR3. This chain joins TRBV20-1 and TRBJ2-1; D possibly corresponds to TRBD1 (5 bases). The V end lost 4 bases, the J end lost 7 bases, and 5 bases lay between the germline ends. The length of the CDR3 is 10 residues. Germline lookup yields CDR1 DFQATT and CDR2 SNEGSKA (reference sequence). DNA of the CDR3: TGCAGTGCTACAGGGAATGAGCAGTTCTTC. It yields the protein CSATGNEQFF.

This rearrangement joins TRBV28 to TRBJ1-5; D not certain. Germline CDR1 is MDHEN and CDR2 is SYDVKM. CDR3 length: 15 residues. Trimming took 6 bases from V and 0 from J, leaving 12 bases between them. Here the CDR3 reads CASSHQDNSNQPQHF. In nucleotides, the CDR3 is TGTGCCAGCAGCCACCAGGATAATAGCAATCAGCCCCAGCATTTT.

The chain carries TRBV7-9 and TRBJ2-1; TRBD1 matches 9 bases. The CDR3 extends over 16 amino acids. With V trimmed by 6 bases and J by 9 bases, 15 bases remained unmatched. CDR1 SEHNR and CDR2 FQNEAQ come from the germline V gene (reference sequence). CDR3 coding DNA: TGTGCCAGCAGTCCTCCGGGGGACAGGGTTTTGTCTGAGCAGTTCTTC. Its translation: CASSPPGDRVLSEQFF.